This TCR beta chain emerged from a study of blood T cell repertoires in COVID-19. Notes on this clone: Other DNA sequences in the sample encode the same CDR3.

The germline gives CDR1 LGHNA, CDR2 YSLEER. CDR3 length: 14 residues. V lost 4 bases and J 1 base, leaving 8 bases between the germline ends. Repertoires were generated with immunoSEQ multiplex PCR, while TCRdb's copy carries only in-frame clones and drops some. Among approximately 300,000 clones listed, approximately 86% were seen once. What was sequenced was peripheral blood. The rearrangement joins TRBV4-3 to TRBJ1-5; no firm D call. This receptor was identified in a woman aged 45-59 years who had recovered from COVID-19. This CDR3 reads CASSPRQSNQPQHF. CDR3 nucleotides: TGCGCCAGCAGCCCCAGGCAGAGCAATCAGCCCCAGCATTTT.